The 27 T cell receptor beta chains reported below all come from one sample, sequenced in a study of T cells in Graves' hyperthyroidism and ophthalmopathy. Using RNA transcripts as the source, TCR beta CDR3 regions were amplified. The study used the HTBI primer set for a first-round RT-PCR of the TCR CDR3. One entry per CDR3 protein results from TCRdb running MiXCR on the multiplex PCR reads. The sample shows 100,000 to 130,000 distinct CDR3 sequences, approximately 16% of them seen only once. The specimen was blood. The origin of the receptors is a woman between 45 and 60 years old with Graves' hyperthyroidism.

In this sample, this clonotype turned up a few times. V is TRBV15 and J is TRBJ2-7, with a possible D match to TRBD1 (6 bases). V lost 3 bases and J 4 bases, leaving 13 bases between the germline ends. The germline gives CDR1 LNHNV, CDR2 YYDKDF (reference sequence). The CDR3 is made up of 14 amino acids. In DNA, the CDR3 is TGTGCCACCAGCAGGGCCAGGGGCGCGTACGAGCAGTACTTC. Protein sequence: CATSRARGAYEQYF.

This clonotype was seen repeatedly, ten times or more. The J gene is TRBJ1-5, the V gene TRBV3-1; no firm D call. This CDR3 comprises 14 residues. Deletions cut 3 bases from V and 2 bases from J, with 8 bases between. Per germline, CDR1 LGHDT and CDR2 YNNKEL (reference sequence). The CDR3 spells CASSHAGGNQPQHF. The CDR3 nucleotides are TGTGCCAGCAGCCATGCGGGAGGCAATCAGCCCCAGCATTTT.

Many counts were recorded for this clonotype. This chain joins TRBV28 and TRBJ1-1; 8 nucleotides line up with TRBD1. From germline, CDR1 is MDHEN and CDR2 SYDVKM. J was trimmed by 7 bases and V by 6 bases; bases with no gene match: 7. The CDR3 runs 13 residues. CDR3 loop: CASRPGQAVEAFF. The CDR3 DNA follows: TGTGCCAGCAGACCGGGACAGGCTGTTGAAGCTTTCTTT.

The CDR3 DNA follows: TGTGCCAGCAGCTTAGGGACTGCCAGCGAGACCCAGTACTTC. It specifies CASSLGTASETQYF. The gene calls are TRBV7-2 and TRBJ2-5, with D possibly TRBD2 on 5 matching bases. Germline V lookup: CDR1 SGHTA, CDR2 FQGNSA. Trimming stripped 1 base from V and 5 bases from J, with 11 bases between. The CDR3 is 14 residues long. The variable domain in full, with the rest retrieved from reference TRBV7-2 and TRBJ2-5, is GAGVSQSPSNKVTEKGKDVELRCDPISGHTALYWYRQSLGQGLEFLIYFQGNSAPDKSGLPSDRFSAERTGGSVSTLTIQRTQQEDSAVYLCASSLGTASETQYFGPGTRLLVL.

The sample holds one count of this clonotype. The chain couples TRBV28 to TRBJ2-7, with D unclear. In germline, CDR1 is MDHEN, CDR2 SYDVKM. This CDR3 comprises 13 residues. Between the trimmed V and J ends, which lost 6 bases and 1 base, there was a span of 10 bases. CDR3 in DNA: TGTGCCAGCAGCGTAGGTGGGTCCTACGAGCAGTACGTC. This sequence encodes CASSVGGSYEQYV.

This clonotype was counted ten times or more. This chain links TRBV6-1 with TRBJ2-1, with 8 bases identical to TRBD1. Germline V gene sequence: CDR1 MNHNS, CDR2 SASEGT. This CDR3 is 15 amino acids long. V was pared by 5 bases and J by 4 bases, with 7 bases of the junction left unmatched. CDR3 region: CASSPPGQVYNEQFF. The CDR3 DNA reads as TGTGCCAGCAGTCCCCCGGGACAGGTTTACAATGAGCAGTTCTTC.

This clonotype occurred a few times. This may come from a read error, since a much larger clone is one base off. V gene TRBV6-1 combines with J gene TRBJ1-1, with D possibly TRBD1 on 6 matching bases. This CDR3 region has 13 residues. Germline V gene data show CDR1 as MNHNS and CDR2 as SASEGT. The CDR3 DNA follows: TGTGTCGCACAAGTCGGGGGGCTCACTGAAGCTTTCTTT. It translates to CVAQVGGLTEAFF.

This clonotype was detected only a few times. The chain joins TRBV19 to TRBJ1-2; possibly TRBD1 for D (6 bases). Trimming pared 8 bases from V and 7 bases from J, leaving 17 bases between. The CDR3 sequence is 13 residues long. The germline V gene has CDR1 LNHDA and CDR2 SQIVND (reference sequence). As DNA, the CDR3 is TGTGCCAGTTTGGGGCTGACAGGTTTTGGCTACACCTTC. Its translation: CASLGLTGFGYTF.

V usage is TRBV5-1 and J usage is TRBJ2-3; 7 bases agree with TRBD1. J was trimmed by 3 bases and V by 2 bases; bases with no gene match: 6. CDR1 is SGHRS, CDR2 YFSETQ, per germline. The CDR3 runs to 15 residues. CDR3 DNA: TGCGCCAGCAGCTTCGGGACAGCTGGAACAGATACGCAGTATTTT. Translation gives CASSFGTAGTDTQYF.

This clonotype was observed at least ten times. The chain combines TRBV5-1 with TRBJ2-2, with unresolved D. Germline assignment: CDR1 SGHRS and CDR2 YFSETQ. CDR3 length: 14 residues. V was trimmed by 3 bases and J by 4 bases, leaving 10 bases between them. The CDR3 spells CASSSLFSTGELFF. The CDR3 nucleotides are TGCGCCAGCAGCTCCCTGTTCAGCACCGGGGAGCTGTTTTTT.

The chain is built from TRBV4-1 and TRBJ2-2; D is ambiguous. The V gene lost 0 bases and the J gene lost 7 bases, with 9 bases spanning the gap. This CDR3 is built from 14 residues. CDR1 and CDR2 from the germline V gene are MGHRA and YSYEKL. The CDR3, as DNA: TGCGCCAGCAGCCAAGATCTGGCGCGCGGGGAGCTGTTTTTT. This encodes CASSQDLARGELFF.

The chain has TRBV12-3 or TRBV12-4 and TRBJ1-1; no clear D gene. The length of the CDR3 is 14 residues. V shed 5 bases and J shed 5 bases, with 15 bases lying between them. In DNA, the CDR3 is TGTGCCAGCAGTGCCACCGAGGGTTGGACTGAAGCTTTCTTT. Its protein product is CASSATEGWTEAFF.

This clonotype was observed many times. The chain uses TRBV30 and TRBJ1-1, with D possibly matching TRBD1 (5 bases). From germline, CDR1 is GTSNPN and CDR2 SVGIG (reference sequence). The CDR3 sequence is 13 residues long. With 3 bases removed from V and 4 bases from J, the gap between germline ends came to 12 bases. The CDR3 spells CAWRQGGFTEAFF. DNA of the CDR3: TGTGCCTGGAGGCAGGGAGGGTTCACTGAAGCTTTCTTT.

In its sample, this clonotype was seen many times. This sequence joins TRBV29-1 and TRBJ2-2, with a weak D call TRBD1 (5 bases). The length of the CDR3 is 12 residues. Germline CDR1 SQVTM, CDR2 ANQGSEA. V dropped 7 bases and J dropped 6 bases, with 12 bases sitting between them. As DNA, the CDR3 is TGCAGCGCCGGCCAAGGGGCCGGGGAGCTGTTTTTT. The encoded protein is CSAGQGAGELFF.

This clonotype appeared many times. This chain links TRBV28 with TRBJ2-1, with TRBD2 matching 7 bases. V lost 5 bases, J lost 7 bases, and 8 bases stayed unmatched. Per the germline V gene, CDR1 is MDHEN and CDR2 is SYDVKM. CDR3 length: 14 residues. CDR3: CASSPIRGENEQFF. For the CDR3, the DNA is TGTGCCAGCAGTCCTATTCGGGGGGAGAATGAGCAGTTCTTC.

The rearrangement uses TRBV7-9 and TRBJ2-7; 7 bases are shared with TRBD2. V lost 4 bases to trimming and J lost 0 bases; unmatched junction nucleotides: 6. Germline assignment: CDR1 SEHNR and CDR2 FQNEAQ (reference sequence). The length of the CDR3 is 15 residues. Written as DNA, the CDR3 is TGTGCCAGCAGCTCCCGACTAGCAGTCTCCTACGAGCAGTACTTC. It is translated as CASSSRLAVSYEQYF.

Only one count was recorded for this clonotype. The chain recombines TRBV24-1 with TRBJ2-3; no reliable D call. V lost 2 bases to trimming and J lost 1 base, with 9 bases between them. The CDR3 contains 15 residues. The germline CDR1 and CDR2 sequences are KGHDR and SFDVKD. The CDR3 DNA is TGTGCCACCAGTGATTCCAGGAAAGGCACAGATACGCAGTATTTT. It yields the protein CATSDSRKGTDTQYF.

This clonotype was counted at least ten times. This chain's CDR3 is CASSPPDSPYGYTF. The CDR3 DNA sequence: TGTGCCAGCTCACCCCCAGACAGTCCTTATGGCTACACCTTC. The chain has TRBV18 and TRBJ1-2, with D possibly TRBD1 on 5 matching bases. V was shortened by 3 bases and J by 5 bases, with 13 bases between the two germline ends. Germline-derived CDR1 and CDR2 are KGHSH and LQKENI. This CDR3 region has 14 residues.

At least ten counts were recorded for this clonotype. The V gene is TRBV28, the J gene TRBJ2-5; the match to TRBD1 covers 8 bases. Germline V gene data show CDR1 as MDHEN and CDR2 as SYDVKM. V was pared by 6 bases and J by 0 bases, with 9 bases of the junction left unmatched. CDR3 length equals 16 residues. The CDR3, as DNA: TGTGCCAGCAGCCTAAGGACAGGGCCCTACCAAGAGACCCAGTACTTC. Its protein is CASSLRTGPYQETQYF.

In its sample, this clonotype was seen many times. The rearrangement links TRBV29-1 to TRBJ1-5, with D possibly TRBD1 on 6 matching bases. V gave up 6 bases and J gave up 2 bases, with 11 bases separating them. CDR1 is SQVTM and CDR2 is ANQGSEA in the germline V gene. CDR3 length equals 13 residues. CDR3 in DNA: TGCAGCGTGGCACACAGGGGCAATCAGCCCCAGCATTTT. Encoded protein: CSVAHRGNQPQHF.

The DNA for the CDR3 is TGTGCCAGCAGTGGGGACAGGGGGCGAACTGAAGCTTTCTTT. It codes for CASSGDRGRTEAFF. The genes are TRBV2 and TRBJ1-1; 12 bases map to TRBD1. The germline V gene encodes CDR1 SNHLY and CDR2 FYNNEI. CDR3 size: 14 residues. V trimming: 4 bases; J trimming: 5 bases; junction bases outside the gene matches: 2.

The rearrangement uses TRBV11-2 and TRBJ2-4, with TRBD2 matching 8 bases. V was pared by 5 bases and J by 7 bases, with 10 bases of the junction left unmatched. The CDR3 sequence is 15 residues long. Germline values: CDR1 SGHAT, CDR2 FQNNGV. CDR3 protein: CASSRLSGRWNIQYF. CDR3 sequence (DNA): TGTGCCAGCAGCCGGCTAAGCGGGAGATGGAACATTCAGTACTTC.

A few counts support this clonotype. CDR3 sequence reads: CSVAEGRTEAFF. CDR3 in DNA: TGCAGTGTCGCGGAGGGCCGCACTGAAGCTTTCTTT. The rearrangement links TRBV20-1 to TRBJ1-1; no firm D call. The V gene lost 7 bases and the J gene lost 4 bases, with 13 bases spanning the gap. Germline V gives CDR1 DFQATT, CDR2 SNEGSKA (reference sequence). The CDR3 is made up of 12 amino acids.

This chain joins TRBV10-3 and TRBJ2-1; a possible D gene is TRBD2 (6 bases). Between the trimmed V and J ends, which lost 2 bases and 5 bases, there was a span of 16 bases. This CDR3 is 16 amino acids long. CDR1 is ENHRY and CDR2 is SYGVKD in the germline V gene. CDR3 DNA: TGTGCCATCAGTGAGGCGGGAAAGGGAACCCACAATGAGCAGTTCTTC. This codes for CAISEAGKGTHNEQFF.

At least ten counts were recorded for this clonotype. The chain is built from TRBV3-1 and TRBJ2-1; D not resolved. V lost 5 bases and J 4 bases, leaving 3 bases between the germline ends. The CDR3 is 11 amino acids. CDR1 LGHDT and CDR2 YNNKEL come from the germline V gene (reference sequence). CDR3 region: CASSIYNEQFF. DNA of the CDR3: TGTGCCAGCAGCATTTACAATGAGCAGTTCTTC.

This clonotype was detected ten times or more. The CDR3 region is CASSPGTMNTEAFF. The CDR3 DNA reads as TGTGCCAGTAGTCCAGGGACGATGAACACTGAAGCTTTCTTT. The chain employs TRBV19 and TRBJ1-1, with D maybe TRBD1 (5 bases). CDR1 is LNHDA and CDR2 is SQIVND in the germline V gene (reference sequence). CDR3 length: 14 amino acids. V shed 5 bases and J shed 0 bases, with 10 bases lying between them.

In this sample, this clonotype turned up many times. One end of the junction does not line up with germline, which may come from a read error. V usage is TRBV3-1 and J usage is TRBJ2-1; TRBD1 matches at 7 bases. In germline, CDR1 is LGHDT, CDR2 YNNKEL (reference sequence). This CDR3 comprises 15 residues. The CDR3 bases are TGTGCCAGCAGCAAGCCGGGACAGAGTTACAATGGGCAGTTCTTC. Translating gives CASSKPGQSYNGQFF.